Listed here are 9 T cell receptor beta chains from one sample, sequenced in a study of T cell repertoires in cytomegalovirus infection. For these receptors, no antigen is known. MiXCR, run by TCRdb on the reads, gives a single entry per CDR3 protein. Counted here are hundreds of thousands of distinct CDR3 sequences, under 55% occurring once; the ten biggest clones make up around 44%. This specimen consisted of cultured PBMCs, obtained from culture after CMV antigen stimulation. These receptor sequences come from a human donor in good health (CMV status not recorded). Some clones in this sample may be carry-over from other donors' samples.

The genes are TRBV18 and TRBJ1-5; 8 positions match TRBD1. The CDR3 runs to 15 residues. V lost 6 bases and J lost 2; bases outside the gene matches: 6. The germline V gene has CDR1 KGHSH and CDR2 LQKENI. The CDR3 DNA reads TGTGCCAGCTCGTCAGGGGGCCAGGGCAATCAGCCCCAGCATTTT. Amino acid sequence: CASSSGGQGNQPQHF.

The chain employs TRBV29-1 and TRBJ2-7; 8 bases line up with TRBD2. CDR1 is SQVTM, CDR2 ANQGSEA, per germline. This CDR3 contains 12 residues. The trim removed 7 bases at V and 2 bases at J, leaving 4 bases unmatched. The CDR3 DNA reads as TGCAGCGCCGTGCGGGGGGCCTACGAGCAGTACTTC. This translates into CSAVRGAYEQYF.

The rearrangement joins TRBV2 to TRBJ1-1; maybe TRBD1 (6 bases). V was clipped by 7 bases and J by 5 bases, with 14 bases between them. Germline assignment: CDR1 SNHLY and CDR2 FYNNEI. This CDR3 has 13 residues. CDR3 sequence reads: CASIRRGGTEAFF. Written as DNA, the CDR3 is TGTGCCAGCATACGCAGGGGTGGGACTGAAGCTTTCTTT.

This chain connects TRBV5-5 to TRBJ2-1; no reliable D call. The CDR3 totals 13 residues. Per the germline V gene, CDR1 is SGHKS and CDR2 is YYEKEE (reference sequence). The V and J ends lost 5 bases and 6 bases respectively, with 12 bases between them. CDR3 bases: TGTGCCAGCAGTCGGGCCCCTTTCAATGAGCAGTTCTTC. Encoded protein: CASSRAPFNEQFF.

This rearrangement joins TRBV5-4 to TRBJ1-6; the D gene is possibly TRBD1 (5 bases). The V end lost 3 bases, the J end lost 10 bases, and 20 bases lay between the germline ends. Germline V lookup: CDR1 SGHNT, CDR2 YYREEE (reference sequence). The CDR3 length is 16 residues. CDR3 sequence (DNA): TGTGCCAGCAGCTCCCGAAGAGGCGGGGACGACTCACCCCTCCACTTT. This codes for CASSSRRGGDDSPLHF.

This chain joins TRBV11-3 and TRBJ2-5; D is possibly TRBD2 (6 bases). The CDR3 has 14 amino acids. Germline V lookup: CDR1 SGHNT, CDR2 YENEEA. V was pared by 5 bases and J by 6 bases, with 16 bases between. CDR3 protein: CASSLGTGRKTQYF. DNA for the CDR3: TGTGCCAGCAGCCTCGGGACTGGCCGAAAGACCCAGTACTTC.

The chain recombines TRBV7-2 with TRBJ1-2; no firm D call. The germline V and J ends were trimmed by 2 bases and 4 bases, with 5 bases remaining between them. This CDR3 spans 12 amino acids. The V gene's germline CDR1 is SGHTA and CDR2 FQGNSA. The CDR3: CASSLQVYGYTF. CDR3 DNA sequence: TGTGCCAGCAGCTTACAGGTCTATGGCTACACCTTC.

The gene calls are TRBV6-2 or TRBV6-3 and TRBJ1-5; D is ambiguous. CDR3 length: 12 residues. V was trimmed by 6 bases and J by 7 bases, leaving 10 bases between them. CDR1 is MNHEY and CDR2 is SVGEGT in the germline V gene. The CDR3: CASRAHGQPQHF. In DNA, the CDR3 is TGTGCCAGCAGGGCACACGGGCAGCCCCAGCATTTT.

The J gene is TRBJ2-3, the V gene TRBV10-1, with 7 bases identical to TRBD2. The V gene end was trimmed by 8 bases and the J gene end by 2 bases; junction bases not matched to a gene: 4. CDR1 is WNHNN and CDR2 is SYGVQD in the germline V gene (reference sequence). There are 13 residues in the CDR3. This CDR3 is CASRAGITDTQYF. CDR3 nucleotides: TGCGCCAGCCGAGCGGGAATCACAGATACGCAGTATTTT.